One and the same sample provided the 6 T cell receptor beta chains below, sequenced in a study of blood T cell repertoires in COVID-19. TCRdb's copy holds only in-frame clones and misses some; the assay was immunoSEQ multiplex PCR. Here the sample spans under 200,000 clones, around 86% being singletons. Sequenced input: peripheral blood. The source of these receptors is a man in his fifties or sixties with COVID-19, enrolled during active disease.

This clone was counted between two and nine times. This sequence joins TRBV7-8 and TRBJ1-5, with TRBD1 identical over 8 bases. V was pared by 3 bases and J by 6 bases, with 7 bases of the junction left unmatched. CDR1 and CDR2 (germline): SGHVS, FQNEAQ. This CDR3 comprises 15 residues. The CDR3 DNA reads TGTGCCAGCAGCTTTGGACAGGGAGAAGGTCAGCCCCAGCATTTT. Amino acids: CASSFGQGEGQPQHF.

The rearrangement links TRBV5-6 to TRBJ1-1, with a possible D match to TRBD1 (5 bases). The germline V and J ends were trimmed by 3 bases and 4 bases, with 13 bases remaining between them. The germline gives CDR1 SGHDT, CDR2 YYEEEE. CDR3 length equals 14 residues. DNA for the CDR3: TGTGCCAGCAGCTCCGGAGGGGTTACCACTGAAGCTTTCTTT. Its translation: CASSSGGVTTEAFF.

The V and J genes are TRBV5-6 and TRBJ1-2, with 7 positions matching TRBD1. Per the germline V gene, CDR1 is SGHDT and CDR2 is YYEEEE. This CDR3 spans 15 amino acids. V lost 4 bases to trimming and J lost 4 bases; unmatched junction nucleotides: 10. CDR3 bases: TGTGCCAGCAGCCCACGGGACAGTTGGGGCTATGGCTACACCTTC. Its translation: CASSPRDSWGYGYTF.

V gene TRBV29-1 combines with J gene TRBJ1-4; D unclear. Per the germline V gene, CDR1 is SQVTM and CDR2 is ANQGSEA. Trimming stripped 6 bases from V and 3 bases from J, with 8 bases between. CDR3 length equals 12 residues. Written as DNA, the CDR3 is TGCAGCGTGGCCCCCTCTAATGAAAAACTGTTTTTT. This translates into CSVAPSNEKLFF.

The V gene is TRBV7-9, the J gene TRBJ2-7; D is perhaps TRBD2 (6 bases). Looked up from germline, CDR1 is SEHNR and CDR2 is FQNEAQ (reference sequence). Deletions cut 4 bases from V and 3 bases from J, with 13 bases between. The CDR3 sequence is 14 residues long. The CDR3, as DNA: TGTGCCAGCAGCTGGGACGGGGGAGGCTACGAGCAGTACTTC. It yields the protein CASSWDGGGYEQYF.

The chain uses TRBV7-2 and TRBJ1-1, with D maybe TRBD1 (6 bases). The V gene's germline CDR1 is SGHTA and CDR2 FQGNSA. The CDR3 totals 13 residues. The V end was cut by 7 bases, the J end by 1 base, with 10 bases between. Here the CDR3 reads CASTLQGNTEAFF. CDR3 bases: TGTGCCAGCACCCTACAGGGGAACACTGAAGCTTTCTTT.